This is a list of T cell receptor beta chains from one sample in a study of siplizumab effects on memory and regulatory T cells. Repertoires were generated with immunoSEQ multiplex PCR, while TCRdb's copy carries only in-frame clones and drops some. The repertoire includes some 100,000 clones, 85% to 95% of them detected once, and around 1.4% sits in the top ten. Sequences were obtained from non-Treg CD4+ T cells sorted from blood. All receptors come from a human donor in good health. The conserved cysteine and the conserved F or W are not part of the CDR3 here. A D gene is named only where the DNA matches it firmly. Not all rows give a size; the values are once, few, many and, for expanded clones, a class.

cdr3_aa d_call v_call clone_size j_call
ASSGLTGTETQY . TRBV7-9 . TRBJ2-5
ASSQDPGAGANVLT . TRBV4-1 . TRBJ2-6
ASSLGTSQTQY . TRBV7-2 . TRBJ2-5
ASSPDRLAEAF TRBD1 TRBV18 . TRBJ1-1
ASSRYPGLAPLVRVVQY TRBD2 TRBV4-1 . TRBJ2-5
ASKGPRGKLF . TRBV6-1 few TRBJ1-4
ASRIQTSGTDNEQF TRBD2 TRBV19 . TRBJ2-1
ASSIQTENTEAF . TRBV19 . TRBJ1-1
ASSLPGQNGAPLH TRBD1 TRBV28 . TRBJ1-6
ASSTSGSASHEQY TRBD2 TRBV28 . TRBJ2-7
ASSSTARTDTQY . TRBV2 . TRBJ2-3
ASGRGRYEQY . TRBV14 . TRBJ2-7
ASSFSLGNTIY . TRBV27 . TRBJ1-3
ASNYDRRSQPQH . TRBV28 . TRBJ1-5
ASSLGQPGELF . TRBV5-1 . TRBJ2-2
ASSLVVNGELF . TRBV7-6 . TRBJ2-2
AWSGQYSIPLH . TRBV30 . TRBJ1-6
ASSLEMTAEAF . TRBV5-1 . TRBJ1-1
ASSKRLAEGTDTQY TRBD2 TRBV27 . TRBJ2-3
ASSLDRGLTEAF TRBD1 TRBV7-9 . TRBJ1-1
ASSLDGSLNTEAF . TRBV7-3 few TRBJ1-1
ASSLVTSGSGGFEQY TRBD2 TRBV7-6 . TRBJ2-5
ATSRTGRPDTEAF . TRBV15 . TRBJ1-1
ASSFLGDTQY . TRBV7-3 . TRBJ2-3
ASSPFLSSGSGYNEQF TRBD2 TRBV28 . TRBJ2-1
ATSRAGQGLYEQY . TRBV15 . TRBJ2-7
ASTLIYRGRGYEQF TRBD1 TRBV27 . TRBJ2-1
ASSPHLLAGVAGELF TRBD2 TRBV4-1 . TRBJ2-2
ASSEYPLVNTDTQY . TRBV25-1 . TRBJ2-3
ASSLGDRGTEAF TRBD1 TRBV7-3 . TRBJ1-1
AWSGHLNTEAF . TRBV30 . TRBJ1-1
ASSIASTPGYEQY . TRBV19 few TRBJ2-7
ASSRGQEEKLF TRBD1 TRBV18 . TRBJ1-4
ASSVAAGVSYGTDTQY TRBD2 TRBV9 . TRBJ2-3
ASSLTRATYNEQF . TRBV5-1 . TRBJ2-1
AWTPRYGRGNSPLH . TRBV30 . TRBJ1-6
ASTPGRGGPSYEQY . TRBV7-9 . TRBJ2-7
ASSIGGHYGYT . TRBV19 . TRBJ1-2
ASSWTSGSKSDTQY TRBD2 TRBV11-2 few TRBJ2-3
ASSLAGGGTGELF TRBD2 TRBV6-1 . TRBJ2-2
ASSSRGTSQYNEQF TRBD2 TRBV7-9 . TRBJ2-1
ASSLQGPGANVLT . TRBV28 . TRBJ2-6
SGDIGNTIY . TRBV29-1 . TRBJ1-3
ASRPGTGAYEQY TRBD1 TRBV5-1 once TRBJ2-7
ASSQDPRADEQF . TRBV4-1 . TRBJ2-1
ASSFGLGYNEQF . TRBV5-5 . TRBJ2-1